These 20 T cell receptor beta chains were all obtained from the same sample, sequenced in a study of cytomegalovirus exposure and HLA in healthy donors. 60 Vbeta and 13 Jbeta primers were used in PCR. Only in-frame clones appear in the TCRdb table, and some are missing; sequencing was by immunoSEQ multiplex PCR. In the table there are 150,000 or so clones, around 77% of which are singletons. The sequenced material came from PBMCs. The receptors shown here come from a woman in her forties or fifties in good health and CMV-seropositive.

For this clone: Other DNA sequences in this specimen translate into the identical CDR3. The chain is built from TRBV6-6 and TRBJ2-5; TRBD1 matches 7 bases. CDR1 and CDR2 from the germline V gene are MNHNY and SVGAGI (reference sequence). The V gene end was trimmed by 6 bases and the J gene end by 5 bases; junction bases not matched to a gene: 9. The CDR3 is 14 amino acids. The chain's CDR3 is CASSPRGREETQYF. In DNA form, the CDR3 reads TGTGCCAGCAGCCCGAGGGGGCGCGAGGAGACCCAGTACTTC.

The CDR3 bases are TGTGCCAGCAGCTTAAAGCAGGGGACAGGATACAATCAGCCCCAGCATTTT. Protein product: CASSLKQGTGYNQPQHF. The chain links TRBV5-6 to TRBJ1-5, with 8 bases identical to TRBD1. The germline V gene has CDR1 SGHDT and CDR2 YYEEEE. V lost 2 bases, J lost 3 bases, and 10 bases stayed unmatched. The CDR3 runs 17 residues.

The chain joins TRBV5-1 to TRBJ2-7, with D perhaps TRBD2 (6 bases). Germline V gene lookup returns CDR1 SGHRS and CDR2 YFSETQ. The CDR3 totals 15 residues. Trimming left V 4 bases short and J 4 bases short, with 18 bases between. The CDR3 here is CASSRSYGGRYEQYF. In DNA form, the CDR3 reads TGCGCCAGCAGCCGATCCTACGGGGGACGGTACGAGCAGTACTTC. Full variable domain (rest looked up from reference TRBV5-1 and TRBJ2-7): KAGVTQTPRYLIKTRGQQVTLSCSPISGHRSVSWYQQTPGQGLQFLFEYFSETQRNKGNFPGRFSGRQFSNSRSEMNVSTLELGDSALYLCASSRSYGGRYEQYFGPGTRLTVT.

A word on this clone: The germline gene is not matched at one end of the junction; a read error may be the cause. The V and J genes are TRBV6-1 and TRBJ1-2; D is ambiguous. The length of the CDR3 is 14 residues. In germline, CDR1 is MNHNS, CDR2 SASEGT. CDR3 loop: CASSEAYRDYGYTF. The CDR3 DNA reads TGTGCCAGCAGTGAAGCGTACAGAGACTACGGCTACACCTTC.

The rearrangement joins TRBV29-1 to TRBJ2-1, with D possibly TRBD1 on 7 matching bases. V was clipped by 7 bases and J by 6 bases, with 13 bases between them. CDR1 is SQVTM, CDR2 ANQGSEA, per germline. The CDR3 totals 12 residues. This CDR3 is CSAAGQINEQFF. The CDR3 DNA reads as TGCAGCGCCGCGGGACAGATCAATGAGCAGTTCTTC.

The CDR3: CASSGTGDYEQYF. Written as DNA, the CDR3 is TGTGCCAGCAGTGGGACAGGGGACTACGAGCAGTACTTC. The rearrangement uses TRBV6-1 and TRBJ2-7; TRBD1 aligns across 9 bases. This CDR3 contains 13 residues. The trim removed 4 bases at V and 3 bases at J, leaving 1 base unmatched. The V gene's germline CDR1 is MNHNS and CDR2 SASEGT.

The chain couples TRBV28 to TRBJ2-7, with 12 bases that match TRBD2. In germline, CDR1 is MDHEN, CDR2 SYDVKM. V shed 0 bases, J shed 6 bases, and the junction held 6 bases outside the gene matches. The CDR3 has 16 residues. Written as DNA, the CDR3 is TGTGCCAGCAGTTTATGGGGGACTAGCGGGTTTGGCGAGCAGTACTTC. Translated, it gives CASSLWGTSGFGEQYF.

The V and J genes are TRBV6-5 and TRBJ2-1; D is undetermined. Germline V gene lookup returns CDR1 MNHEY and CDR2 SVGAGI. Trimming pared 2 bases from V and 6 bases from J, leaving 14 bases between. This CDR3 contains 15 residues. CDR3 protein: CASSYDNRYGNEQFF. The CDR3 coding sequence is TGTGCCAGCAGTTACGACAACCGCTACGGCAATGAGCAGTTCTTC.

The chain joins TRBV18 to TRBJ1-4, with TRBD1 identical over 7 bases. V lost 5 bases, J lost 0 bases, and 3 bases stayed unmatched. Germline assignment: CDR1 KGHSH and CDR2 LQKENI. The CDR3 is 15 residues long. The CDR3 DNA reads as TGTGCCAGCTCAGAAACAGGGGCAACTAATGAAAAACTGTTTTTT. Translation: CASSETGATNEKLFF.

The V call is TRBV7-2, the J call TRBJ2-1, with D possibly matching TRBD2 (5 bases). The CDR3 consists of 16 residues. V was pared by 5 bases and J by 3 bases, with 17 bases between. Germline V lookup: CDR1 SGHTA, CDR2 FQGNSA. The CDR3 DNA sequence: TGTGCCAGCAGCCGTCGACTAAGCGGAAGCTACAATGAGCAGTTCTTC. Residues: CASSRRLSGSYNEQFF.

This clone was seen only a few times. This chain uses TRBV7-6 with TRBJ2-1, with a tentative D call TRBD1 (6 bases). The germline V and J ends were trimmed by 5 bases and 3 bases, with 8 bases remaining between them. The CDR3 totals 13 residues. Germline CDR1 reads SGHVS; CDR2 reads FNYEAQ. The CDR3 nucleotides read TGTGCCAGCAGCAGGGACAACTACAATGAGCAGTTCTTC. It specifies CASSRDNYNEQFF. Looking up the rest from reference TRBV7-6 and TRBJ2-1 gives the full variable domain: GAGVSQSPRYKVTKRGQDVALRCDPISGHVSLYWYRQALGQGPEFLTYFNYEAQQDKSGLPNDRFSAERPEGSISTLTIQRTEQRDSAMYRCASSRDNYNEQFFGPGTRLTVL.

This sequence joins TRBV4-2 and TRBJ1-3; D is undetermined. From germline, CDR1 is LGHNA and CDR2 YNFKEQ. V was clipped by 0 bases and J by 4 bases, with 16 bases between them. This CDR3 has 17 amino acids. In nucleotides, the CDR3 is TGTGCCAGCAGCCAAGATAGGCCTGCGGGGATCGGAAACACCATATATTTT. It translates to CASSQDRPAGIGNTIYF.

The chain is built from TRBV5-6 and TRBJ1-6; unclear D gene. The CDR3 sequence is 16 residues long. V was cut by 6 bases and J by 0 bases, with 13 bases left in between. Germline CDR1 and CDR2: SGHDT and YYEEEE. The CDR3 nucleotides are TGTGCCAGCACTTCGTCCCGGTTCTCCTATAATTCACCCCTCCACTTT. Residues: CASTSSRFSYNSPLHF.

V is TRBV7-9 and J is TRBJ1-1; D possibly corresponds to TRBD1 (5 bases). CDR3 length equals 14 residues. The germline CDR1 and CDR2 sequences are SEHNR and FQNEAQ (reference sequence). Trimming took off 6 bases at V and 5 bases at J, with 16 bases between the two ends. The CDR3 coding sequence is TGTGCCAGCAGTTTTCTGGGGGGAGGAACTGAAGCTTTCTTT. Protein product: CASSFLGGGTEAFF.

V is TRBV6-4 and J is TRBJ2-7; tentative D call: TRBD1 (6 bases). This CDR3 is 13 amino acids long. CDR1 is MRHNA and CDR2 is SNTAGT in the germline V gene. V was trimmed by 7 bases and J by 3 bases, leaving 13 bases between them. Here the CDR3 DNA reads TGTGCCAGCATCCGGACAGAGTGCTACGAGCAGTACTTC. Its translation: CASIRTECYEQYF.

The V gene is TRBV4-3, the J gene TRBJ2-6; the D gene is possibly TRBD1 (6 bases). Trimming took off 1 base at V and 2 bases at J, with 15 bases between the two ends. Per the germline V gene, CDR1 is LGHNA and CDR2 is YSLEER. There are 18 residues in the CDR3. In DNA, the CDR3 is TGCGCCAGCAGCCAAGTGGGGACATCCTTCCCTGGGGCCAACGTCCTGACTTTC. This sequence encodes CASSQVGTSFPGANVLTF.

This clone appeared once. This sequence joins TRBV5-4 and TRBJ2-7, with D perhaps TRBD1 (5 bases). Germline V gene lookup returns CDR1 SGHNT and CDR2 YYREEE (reference sequence). Deletions cut 1 base from V and 7 bases from J, with 21 bases between. The CDR3 has 16 residues. CDR3 protein: CASSLPPQAGLTEQYF. The DNA for the CDR3 is TGTGCCAGCAGCTTGCCCCCACAGGCAGGGCTCACGGAGCAGTACTTC.

This chain links TRBV7-2 with TRBJ1-1; D uncertain. V shed 6 bases and J shed 5 bases, with 19 bases lying between them. The V gene's germline CDR1 is SGHTA and CDR2 FQGNSA. The CDR3 extends over 15 amino acids. The CDR3 is CASSLRFGSRTEAFF. The CDR3 DNA is TGTGCCAGCAGTTTGAGGTTCGGGTCAAGGACTGAAGCTTTCTTT.

Notes on this clone: Sequence at one end of the junction differs from germline and may be a read error. V gene TRBV7-9 combines with J gene TRBJ2-7, with TRBD1 matching 7 bases. There are 14 residues in the CDR3. The germline CDR1 and CDR2 sequences are SEHNR and FQNEAQ (reference sequence). DNA for the CDR3: TGTTCCAGCAGCTTGGGGGACAGCTACTACGAGCAGTACTTC. Translation: CSSSLGDSYYEQYF.

The V gene is TRBV28, the J gene TRBJ1-2; 7 bases align to TRBD1. Germline V gene data show CDR1 as MDHEN and CDR2 as SYDVKM. V was pared by 6 bases and J by 2 bases, with 12 bases of the junction left unmatched. The CDR3 runs to 16 residues. Here the CDR3 DNA reads TGTGCCAGCAGAATGGGAGGAGGAGGGGGCAACTATGGCTACACCTTC. It specifies CASRMGGGGGNYGYTF.